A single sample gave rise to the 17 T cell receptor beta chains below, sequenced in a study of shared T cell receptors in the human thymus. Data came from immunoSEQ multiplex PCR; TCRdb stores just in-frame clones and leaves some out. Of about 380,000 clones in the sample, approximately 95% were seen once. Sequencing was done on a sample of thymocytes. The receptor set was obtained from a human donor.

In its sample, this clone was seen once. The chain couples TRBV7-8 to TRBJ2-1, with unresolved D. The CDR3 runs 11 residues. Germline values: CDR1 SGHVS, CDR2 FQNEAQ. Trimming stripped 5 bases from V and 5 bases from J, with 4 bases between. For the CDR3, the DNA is TGTGCCAGCAGCCACGACAATGAGCAGTTCTTC. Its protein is CASSHDNEQFF.

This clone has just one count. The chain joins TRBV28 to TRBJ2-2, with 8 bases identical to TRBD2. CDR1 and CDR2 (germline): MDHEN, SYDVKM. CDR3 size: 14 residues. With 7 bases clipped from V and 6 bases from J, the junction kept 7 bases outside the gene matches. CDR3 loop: CASIEREFPGELFF. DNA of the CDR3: TGTGCCAGCATCGAGCGGGAGTTCCCCGGGGAGCTGTTTTTT.

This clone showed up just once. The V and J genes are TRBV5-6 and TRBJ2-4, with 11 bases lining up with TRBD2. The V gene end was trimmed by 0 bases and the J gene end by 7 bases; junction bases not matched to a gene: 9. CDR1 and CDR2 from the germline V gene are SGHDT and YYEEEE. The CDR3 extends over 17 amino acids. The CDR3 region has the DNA TGTGCCAGCAGCTTGGAGACTAGCGGGACCTTCGGGAACATTCAGTACTTC. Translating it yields CASSLETSGTFGNIQYF. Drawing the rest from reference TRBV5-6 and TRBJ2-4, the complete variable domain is DAGVTQSPTHLIKTRGQQVTLRCSPKSGHDTVSWYQQALGQGPQFIFQYYEEEERQRGNFPDRFSGHQFPNYSSELNVNALLLGDSALYLCASSLETSGTFGNIQYFGAGTRLSVL.

The CDR3, as DNA: TGTGCCAGCCCCGACAGTCATTCCTACGAGCAGTACTTC. Its protein is CASPDSHSYEQYF. J is TRBJ2-7 and V is TRBV6-1; D might be TRBD1 (5 bases). This CDR3 is 13 amino acids long. Per germline, CDR1 MNHNS and CDR2 SASEGT. Trimming left V 8 bases short and J 1 base short, with 12 bases between.

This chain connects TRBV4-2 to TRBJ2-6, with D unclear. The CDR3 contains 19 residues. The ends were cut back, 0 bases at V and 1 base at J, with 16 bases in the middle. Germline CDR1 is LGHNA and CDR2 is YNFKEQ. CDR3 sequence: CASSQDWPRPPSGANVLTF. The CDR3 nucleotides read TGTGCCAGCAGCCAAGACTGGCCGAGGCCCCCTTCTGGGGCCAACGTCCTGACTTTC.

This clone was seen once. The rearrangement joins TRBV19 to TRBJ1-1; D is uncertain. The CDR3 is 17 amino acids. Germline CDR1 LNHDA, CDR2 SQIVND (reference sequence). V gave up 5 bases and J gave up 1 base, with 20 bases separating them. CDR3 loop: CASSFLQGGNRNTEAFF. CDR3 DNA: TGTGCCAGTAGTTTCCTGCAAGGCGGGAATCGGAACACTGAAGCTTTCTTT.

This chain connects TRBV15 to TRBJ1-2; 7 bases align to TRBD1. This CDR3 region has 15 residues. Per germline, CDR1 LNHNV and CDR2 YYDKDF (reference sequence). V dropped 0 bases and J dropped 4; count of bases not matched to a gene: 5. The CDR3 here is CATSREKGARYGYTF. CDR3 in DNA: TGTGCCACCAGCAGAGAGAAGGGGGCGCGCTATGGCTACACCTTC.

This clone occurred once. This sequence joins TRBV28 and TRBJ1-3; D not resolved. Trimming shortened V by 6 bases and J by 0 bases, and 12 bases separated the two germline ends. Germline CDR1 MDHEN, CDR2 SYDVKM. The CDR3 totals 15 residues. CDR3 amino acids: CASRSLIHSGNTIYF. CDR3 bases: TGTGCCAGCAGGTCACTTATCCACTCTGGAAACACCATATATTTT.

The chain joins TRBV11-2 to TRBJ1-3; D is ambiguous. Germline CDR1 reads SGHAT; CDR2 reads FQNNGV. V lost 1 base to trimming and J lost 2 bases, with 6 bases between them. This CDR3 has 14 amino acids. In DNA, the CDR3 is TGTGCCAGCAGCTTAGCTGGGGCTGGAAACACCATATATTTT. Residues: CASSLAGAGNTIYF.

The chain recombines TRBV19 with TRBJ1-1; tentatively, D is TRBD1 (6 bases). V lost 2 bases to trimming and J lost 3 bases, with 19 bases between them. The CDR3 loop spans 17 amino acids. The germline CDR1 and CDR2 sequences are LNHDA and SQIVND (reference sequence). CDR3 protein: CASSIKGWAGADTEAFF. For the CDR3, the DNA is TGTGCCAGTAGTATAAAGGGGTGGGCAGGGGCCGACACTGAAGCTTTCTTT.

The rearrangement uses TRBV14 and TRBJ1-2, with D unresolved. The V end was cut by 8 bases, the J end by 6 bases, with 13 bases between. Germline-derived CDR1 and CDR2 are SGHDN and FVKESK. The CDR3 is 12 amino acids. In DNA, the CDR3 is TGTGCCAGCTCCCCCCGGGCCCATGGCTACACCTTC. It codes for CASSPRAHGYTF.

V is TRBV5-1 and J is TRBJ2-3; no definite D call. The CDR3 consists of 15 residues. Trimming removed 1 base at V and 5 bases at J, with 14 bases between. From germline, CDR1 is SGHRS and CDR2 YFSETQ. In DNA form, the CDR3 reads TGCGCCAGCAGCTTGCCCCCACCTGGCGGAGATACGCAGTATTTT. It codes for CASSLPPPGGDTQYF. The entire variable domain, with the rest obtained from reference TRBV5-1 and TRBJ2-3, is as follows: KAGVTQTPRYLIKTRGQQVTLSCSPISGHRSVSWYQQTPGQGLQFLFEYFSETQRNKGNFPGRFSGRQFSNSRSEMNVSTLELGDSALYLCASSLPPPGGDTQYFGPGTRLTVL.

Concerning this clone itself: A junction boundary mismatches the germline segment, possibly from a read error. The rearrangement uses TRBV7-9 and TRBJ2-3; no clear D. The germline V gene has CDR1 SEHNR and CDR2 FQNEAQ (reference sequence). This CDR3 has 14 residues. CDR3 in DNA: TGCGCCAGCAGCCCCTCGACGGACACAGATACGCAGTATTTT. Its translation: CASSPSTDTDTQYF.

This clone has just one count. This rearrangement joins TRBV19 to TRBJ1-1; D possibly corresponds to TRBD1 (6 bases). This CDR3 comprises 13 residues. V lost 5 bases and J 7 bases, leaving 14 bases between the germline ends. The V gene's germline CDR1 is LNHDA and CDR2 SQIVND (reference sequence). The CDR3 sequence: CASSLSTGYEAFF. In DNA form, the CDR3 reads TGTGCCAGTAGTCTTTCGACAGGATATGAAGCTTTCTTT.

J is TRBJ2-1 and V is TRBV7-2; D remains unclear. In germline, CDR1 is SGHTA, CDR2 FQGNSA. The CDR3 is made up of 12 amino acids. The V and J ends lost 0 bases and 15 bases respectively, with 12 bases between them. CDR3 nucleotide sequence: TGTGCCAGCAGCTTAGCTCTAGTTGGTGTGTTCTTC. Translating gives CASSLALVGVFF.

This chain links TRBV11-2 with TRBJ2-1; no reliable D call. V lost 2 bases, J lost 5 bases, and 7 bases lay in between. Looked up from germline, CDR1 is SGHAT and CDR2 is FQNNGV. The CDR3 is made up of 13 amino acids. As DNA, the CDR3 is TGTGCCAGCAGCTTAAGAATCGACAATGAGCAGTTCTTC. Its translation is CASSLRIDNEQFF.

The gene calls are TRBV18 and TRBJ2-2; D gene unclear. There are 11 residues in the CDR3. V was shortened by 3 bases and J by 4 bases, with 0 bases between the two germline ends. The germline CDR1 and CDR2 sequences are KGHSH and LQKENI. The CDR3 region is CASSPTGELFF. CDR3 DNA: TGTGCCAGCTCACCCACCGGGGAGCTGTTTTTT.